The 17 T cell receptor beta chains below come from one sample, sequenced in a study of immune evolution from preneoplasia to lung adenocarcinoma. Assay: immunoSEQ multiplex PCR; the TCRdb copy retains only in-frame clones and omits some. The sample yields 5,000 or so clones, less than 80% seen once. What was sequenced was FFPE minimally invasive lung adenocarcinoma tissue. All receptors derive from a person between 65 and 79 years old with lung adenocarcinoma.

This clone appeared once. The chain uses TRBV19 and TRBJ1-5; the match to TRBD1 covers 10 bases. V dropped 6 bases and J dropped 8; count of bases not matched to a gene: 7. The germline gives CDR1 LNHDA, CDR2 SQIVND (reference sequence). The CDR3 sequence is 14 residues long. This chain's CDR3 is CASRSRDRGKPQHF. As DNA, the CDR3 is TGTGCCAGTAGGAGCCGGGACAGGGGTAAGCCCCAGCATTTT.

The J gene is TRBJ1-4, the V gene TRBV7-8, with D possibly matching TRBD1 (6 bases). The CDR3 extends over 14 amino acids. Germline values: CDR1 SGHVS, CDR2 FQNEAQ. V dropped 1 base and J dropped 8 bases, with 11 bases sitting between them. Here the CDR3 DNA reads TGTGCCAGCAGCTTAGAGGGACAATCGGAAAAACTGTTTTTT. Residues: CASSLEGQSEKLFF.

This chain joins TRBV19 and TRBJ1-1; D is ambiguous. The CDR3 is 13 residues long. V dropped 2 bases and J dropped 1 base, with 5 bases sitting between them. The germline V gene has CDR1 LNHDA and CDR2 SQIVND (reference sequence). CDR3 sequence (DNA): TGTGCCAGTAGTATAATACAGAACACTGAAGCTTTCTTT. This codes for CASSIIQNTEAFF.

The chain is built from TRBV20-1 and TRBJ2-3; no definite D call. Germline V gives CDR1 DFQATT, CDR2 SNEGSKA (reference sequence). CDR3 length: 11 amino acids. Trimming took 3 bases from V and 8 from J, leaving 9 bases between them. The CDR3 reads CSAREDGTQYF. The DNA for the CDR3 is TGCAGTGCTAGGGAAGATGGTACGCAGTATTTT.

DNA for the CDR3: TGTGCCAGCAGTGATAGGACAGGGGTGTTTGGGGAGCTGTTTTTT. Translating it yields CASSDRTGVFGELFF. This chain links TRBV2 with TRBJ2-2; 9 bases match TRBD1. V gave up 3 bases and J gave up 8 bases; unmatched junction bases: 7. Germline assignment: CDR1 SNHLY and CDR2 FYNNEI. The length of the CDR3 is 15 residues.

Of note for this clone: A junction boundary mismatches the germline segment, possibly from a read error. At the DNA level, this CDR3 is encoded by other sequences in the same sample as well. The CDR3 region is CASSSRTVYEQYF. The CDR3, as DNA: TGTGCCAGCAGCTCCCGGACAGTTTACGAGCAGTACTTT. The rearrangement uses TRBV7-2 and TRBJ2-7; D perhaps matches TRBD1 (6 bases). This CDR3 is 13 amino acids long. Germline V lookup: CDR1 SGHTA, CDR2 FQGNSA.

The V gene is TRBV5-1, the J gene TRBJ2-2; 7 positions match TRBD1. The length of the CDR3 is 14 residues. Losses at the gene ends were 0 bases for V and 7 bases for J; bases not matched to a gene: 3. The germline V gene encodes CDR1 SGHRS and CDR2 YFSETQ. CDR3 protein: CASSLVPGGGELFF. As DNA, the CDR3 is TGCGCCAGCAGCTTGGTCCCAGGGGGCGGGGAGCTGTTTTTT. Combining the CDR3 with reference TRBV5-1 and TRBJ2-2 gives the whole variable domain KAGVTQTPRYLIKTRGQQVTLSCSPISGHRSVSWYQQTPGQGLQFLFEYFSETQRNKGNFPGRFSGRQFSNSRSEMNVSTLELGDSALYLCASSLVPGGGELFFGEGSRLTVL.

V and J are TRBV5-1 and TRBJ1-4; no reliable D call. V shed 4 bases and J shed 2 bases, with 15 bases lying between them. The CDR3 is made up of 16 amino acids. CDR1 SGHRS and CDR2 YFSETQ come from the germline V gene. The CDR3 nucleotides read TGCGCCAGCAGCCTCGGGGTCCAACGGACTAATGAAAAACTGTTTTTT. Amino acids: CASSLGVQRTNEKLFF.

V is TRBV5-1 and J is TRBJ2-2, with 10 positions matching TRBD1. Germline V gives CDR1 SGHRS, CDR2 YFSETQ. The CDR3 is 15 amino acids. With V trimmed by 7 bases and J by 6 bases, 9 bases remained unmatched. The CDR3 nucleotides are TGCGCCAGCGGCCCGGGACAGGGGATTCCCGGGGAGCTGTTTTTT. Protein: CASGPGQGIPGELFF.

V usage is TRBV6-6 and J usage is TRBJ1-1, with a possible D match to TRBD1 (5 bases). Germline V gene sequence: CDR1 MNHNY, CDR2 SVGAGI (reference sequence). V was cut by 5 bases and J by 1 base, with 14 bases left in between. The CDR3 extends over 15 amino acids. This chain's CDR3 is CASSRGEISNTEAFF. CDR3 DNA sequence: TGTGCCAGCAGTCGAGGGGAGATATCGAACACTGAAGCTTTCTTT.

The table lists this clone with a few counts. The chain uses TRBV7-9 and TRBJ2-1, with TRBD2 identical over 9 bases. Germline V gene data show CDR1 as SEHNR and CDR2 as FQNEAQ (reference sequence). This CDR3 has 16 amino acids. Trimming removed 5 bases from V and 3 bases from J; junction bases left unmatched: 8. The CDR3 reads CASSPNSGSLYNEQFF. In DNA form, the CDR3 reads TGTGCCAGCAGCCCTAATAGCGGGAGCCTCTACAATGAGCAGTTCTTC.

This clone rates as medium-sized. The chain has TRBV27 and TRBJ2-1; no reliable D call. CDR3 length: 17 amino acids. CDR1 is MNHEY, CDR2 SMNVEV, per germline (reference sequence). Trimming shortened V by 1 base and J by 0 bases, and 13 bases separated the two germline ends. Here the CDR3 reads CASSLWTTPSSYNEQFF. In DNA form, the CDR3 reads TGTGCCAGCAGTTTATGGACGACCCCGAGCTCCTACAATGAGCAGTTCTTC.

J is TRBJ1-2 and V is TRBV6-6, with TRBD1 identical over 10 bases. This CDR3 contains 12 residues. Per germline, CDR1 MNHNY and CDR2 SVGAGI (reference sequence). After removal of 11 bases from V and 3 bases from J, the junction contained 3 bases not matched to a gene. The CDR3 DNA reads as TGTGCCGGAGGACAGGGGGACTATGGCTACACCTTC. Translation: CAGGQGDYGYTF.

This clone was detected only a few times. J is TRBJ1-4 and V is TRBV21-1; the table's D call, TRBD1, has no DNA check behind it. TRBV21-1 is flagged as a pseudogene. This CDR3 spans 12 amino acids. CDR3 in DNA: TGTGCCACCACAGGTTTCGAAGAAAAACTGTTTTTT. It encodes CATTGFEEKLFF.

The rearrangement links TRBV19 to TRBJ1-2; 9 positions agree with TRBD1. The CDR3 runs 15 residues. V gave up 7 bases and J gave up 5 bases; unmatched junction bases: 11. The germline gives CDR1 LNHDA, CDR2 SQIVND (reference sequence). CDR3 sequence (DNA): TGTGCCAGTAACCATCCCCCACAGGGGGCTTATGGCTACACCTTC. Its translation: CASNHPPQGAYGYTF.

This sequence joins TRBV7-2 and TRBJ2-5; the D gene could be TRBD1 or TRBD2 (5 bases each). The CDR3 has 15 amino acids. Germline V gene lookup returns CDR1 SGHTA and CDR2 FQGNSA. Trimming shortened V by 1 base and J by 1 base, and 10 bases separated the two germline ends. The CDR3 region has the DNA TGTGCCAGCAGCTTAGTTAGGGGAGTCCAAGAGACCCAGTACTTC. Its protein product is CASSLVRGVQETQYF.

The chain links TRBV2 to TRBJ1-3; 9 bases match TRBD1. The germline gives CDR1 SNHLY, CDR2 FYNNEI. The CDR3 has 16 amino acids. The V segment lost 6 bases and the J segment 2 bases; nucleotides outside the gene matches: 8. The CDR3 loop reads CASRHGGTGPGNTIYF. CDR3 DNA: TGTGCCAGCAGGCACGGGGGGACAGGGCCTGGAAACACCATATATTTT.